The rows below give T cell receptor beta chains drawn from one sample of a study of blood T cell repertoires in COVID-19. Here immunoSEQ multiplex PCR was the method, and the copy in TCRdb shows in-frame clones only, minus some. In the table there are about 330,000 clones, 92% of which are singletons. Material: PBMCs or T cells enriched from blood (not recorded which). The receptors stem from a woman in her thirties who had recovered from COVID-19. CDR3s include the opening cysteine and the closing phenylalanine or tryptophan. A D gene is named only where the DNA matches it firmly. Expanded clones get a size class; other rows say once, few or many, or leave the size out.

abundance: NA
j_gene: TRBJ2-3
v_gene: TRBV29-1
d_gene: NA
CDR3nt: TGCAGCGTTGAGTTTGGGGACACAGACTATCACACAGATACGCAGTATTTT
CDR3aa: CSVEFGDTDYHTDTQYF

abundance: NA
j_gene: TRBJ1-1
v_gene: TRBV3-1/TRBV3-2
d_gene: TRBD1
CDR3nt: TGTGCCAGCAGCCAATCTCAAGGGACAGGCCCGAACACTGAAGCTTTCTTT
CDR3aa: CASSQSQGTGPNTEAFF

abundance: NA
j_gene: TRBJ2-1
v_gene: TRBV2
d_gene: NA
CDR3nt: TGTGCCAGCAGTGACGGCGGATACAATGAGCAGTTCTTC
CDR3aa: CASSDGGYNEQFF

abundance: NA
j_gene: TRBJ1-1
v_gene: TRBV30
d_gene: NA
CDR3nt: TGTGCCTGGAGTTTGGGCCAGGGGACTGAAGCTTTCTTT
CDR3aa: CAWSLGQGTEAFF

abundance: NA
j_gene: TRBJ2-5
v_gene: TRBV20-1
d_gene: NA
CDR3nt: TGCAGTGCTAGTGGGGGACACAGAGAGACCCAGTACTTC
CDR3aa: CSASGGHRETQYF

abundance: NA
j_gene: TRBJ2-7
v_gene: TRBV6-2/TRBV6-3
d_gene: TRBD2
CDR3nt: TGTGCCAGCAGTTCCCCCCCTAGCGGGGCCTACGAGCAGTACTTC
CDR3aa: CASSSPPSGAYEQYF

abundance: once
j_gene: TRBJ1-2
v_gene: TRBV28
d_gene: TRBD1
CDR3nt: TGTGCCAGCAGTTTCCATCTCGCCGGGACAGGGGGTAACTATGGCTACACCTTC
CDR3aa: CASSFHLAGTGGNYGYTF

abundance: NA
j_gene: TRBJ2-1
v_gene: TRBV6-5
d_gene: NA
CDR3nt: TGTGCCAGTACCCGAGGGAGGTCCTACAATGAGCAGTTCTTC
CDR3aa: CASTRGRSYNEQFF

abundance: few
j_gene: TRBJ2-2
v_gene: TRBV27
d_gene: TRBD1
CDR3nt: TGTGCCAGCAGTCCCGGGACAGGGGTACCCGGGGAGCTGTTTTTT
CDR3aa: CASSPGTGVPGELFF

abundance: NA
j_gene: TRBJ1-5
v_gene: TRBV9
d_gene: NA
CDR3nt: TGTGCCAGCAGCCAATTTCCAGGGGACGGTCAGCCCCAGCATTTT
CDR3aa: CASSQFPGDGQPQHF